Shown below are 10 T cell receptor beta chains from a single sample sequenced in a study of cytomegalovirus exposure and HLA in healthy donors (dated by TCRdb to 2016 to 2017). The library was prepared using the immunoSEQ multiplex PCR assay. For the multiplex PCR, a mixture combining 60 forward primers for TCR Vbeta segments and 13 reverse primers for TCR Jbeta segments was used. TCRdb mirrors the immuneACCESS table, restricted to in-frame sequences. Some clones are absent from its copies; in checked studies, under half trace to an unresolved V gene, and the reason for the others is unknown. In all, the sample holds 250,000 or so clones, and 85% of those were seen once. The ten top clones hold roughly 1.3% of the sample. Sequencing used PBMCs. Every receptor here comes from a human donor in good health.

V gene TRBV6-1 combines with J gene TRBJ2-5; D is possibly TRBD2 (6 bases). The J call may be wrong; the DNA end is better matched by TRBJ2-7. Germline V gene data show CDR1 as MNHNS and CDR2 as SASEGT. This CDR3 has 12 residues. This chain's CDR3 is CASRTSSYEQYF. In DNA form, the CDR3 reads TGTGCCAGCAGGACTAGCTCCTACGAGCAGTACTTC.

This sequence joins TRBV12-1 and TRBJ2-1; TRBD2, the table's D call, was not compared with the DNA. TRBV12-1 counts as a pseudogene. The CDR3 length is 15 residues. DNA of the CDR3: TGTGCCAGCAGCTCCCGGGTTTACTCCTACAATGAGCAGTTCTTC. Residues: CASSSRVYSYNEQFF.

The rearrangement links TRBV5-4 to TRBJ2-7; 8 nucleotides agree with TRBD2. Germline V gene data show CDR1 as SGHNT and CDR2 as YYREEE (reference sequence). The CDR3 length is 15 residues. Trimming removed 3 bases from V and 1 base from J; junction bases left unmatched: 6. This CDR3 reads CASSSPGGVSYEQYF. The DNA of the CDR3 is TGTGCCAGCAGCTCCCCGGGGGGGGTGTCCTACGAGCAGTACTTC.

Only a few counts were recorded for this clone. The chain links TRBV19 to TRBJ2-7; tentatively, D is TRBD2 (5 bases). The CDR3 is 14 residues long. Germline assignment: CDR1 LNHDA and CDR2 SQIVND (reference sequence). V lost 5 bases, J lost 2 bases, and 13 bases lay in between. This CDR3 is CASSPSNSAYEQYF. CDR3 sequence (DNA): TGTGCCAGTAGTCCCTCGAATAGCGCCTACGAGCAGTACTTC.

To note about this clone: Other DNA sequences of this sample code for an identical CDR3. This sequence joins TRBV5-1 and TRBJ2-3, with 8 bases identical to TRBD1. V was clipped by 3 bases and J by 0 bases; unmatched bases: 15. This CDR3 has 19 residues. The V gene's germline CDR1 is SGHRS and CDR2 YFSETQ. The CDR3 sequence: CASSSEQGEPLFSTDTQYF. CDR3 nucleotide sequence: TGCGCCAGCAGCTCCGAACAGGGGGAACCTCTCTTCAGCACAGATACGCAGTATTTT.

The chain is built from TRBV5-1 and TRBJ1-1; perhaps TRBD1 as D (5 bases). V was trimmed by 9 bases and J by 4 bases, leaving 22 bases between them. The CDR3 is 15 residues long. Germline CDR1 SGHRS, CDR2 YFSETQ. The CDR3 DNA reads as TGCGCCACCAAGACTCTATCTGCAGGGCCCACTGAAGCTTTCTTT. It specifies CATKTLSAGPTEAFF.

The rearrangement uses TRBV14 and TRBJ2-2, with 7 nucleotides matching TRBD1. The CDR3 spans 16 residues. Looked up from germline, CDR1 is SGHDN and CDR2 is FVKESK. V lost 1 base, J lost 5 bases, and 7 bases stayed unmatched. The CDR3 DNA reads TGTGCCAGCAGCCAAGCGGACAGGACCTTAACCGGGGAGCTGTTTTTT. Residues: CASSQADRTLTGELFF.

The rearrangement uses TRBV13 and TRBJ2-7, with 7 bases lining up with TRBD2. CDR1 and CDR2 from the germline V gene are PRHDT and FYEKMQ (reference sequence). The CDR3 is made up of 17 amino acids. The ends lost 2 bases at V and 2 bases at J; junction bases unmatched: 12. The CDR3 loop reads CASSLPLRAGVTYEQYF. In DNA, the CDR3 is TGTGCCAGCAGCTTACCCCTTCGGGCGGGAGTTACCTACGAGCAGTACTTC.

The chain couples TRBV5-1 to TRBJ1-1; possibly TRBD1 for D (6 bases). The CDR3 covers 14 residues. Trimming cost V 2 bases and J 6 bases, with 14 bases left between them. CDR1 SGHRS and CDR2 YFSETQ come from the germline V gene. CDR3 sequence reads: CASSFRDNSAEAFF. The CDR3 nucleotides are TGCGCCAGCAGCTTCCGGGACAACTCCGCTGAAGCTTTCTTT.

This chain uses TRBV18 with TRBJ2-7, with D uncertain. Germline V CDR1 and CDR2: KGHSH, LQKENI. With 3 bases removed from V and 1 base from J, the gap between germline ends came to 7 bases. The CDR3 extends over 13 amino acids. CDR3 nucleotide sequence: TGTGCCAGCTCACCGAGGAGTTCCTACGAGCAGTACTTC. Encoded protein: CASSPRSSYEQYF.